These T cell receptor beta chains were read from a single sample in a study of response to subunit inactivated influenza vaccine. TCRdb reanalysed the RT-PCR reads using MiXCR and keeps one entry per CDR3 protein. The table shows 650,000 to 800,000 distinct CDR3 sequences, with more than 11% occurring only once. The sequencing here drew on PBMCs from blood, taken 14 days before vaccination. Receptors were obtained from a man in his fifties or sixties who received an inactivated influenza vaccine. CDR3s include the opening cysteine and the closing phenylalanine or tryptophan. A D gene is named only where the DNA matches it firmly.

d_call,j_call,v_call,cdr3_aa
.,TRBJ1-6,TRBV5-6,CASSLEGGNSPLHF
.,TRBJ2-2,TRBV9,CASSVAPVVNTGELFF
.,TRBJ2-7,TRBV20-1,CSASGYYEQYF
TRBD2,TRBJ2-1,TRBV20-1,CSATIAGAYNEQFF
TRBD1,TRBJ1-5,TRBV29-1,CSVAEGAEQPQHF
TRBD1,TRBJ1-2,TRBV6-5,CASISVGDRAETF
.,TRBJ1-5,TRBV28,CASSFAPGYSNQPQHF
.,TRBJ2-2,TRBV7-9,CASSVLWGANTGELFF
TRBD2,TRBJ2-2,TRBV29-1,CSVVGGGNTGELFF
.,TRBJ2-1,TRBV24-1,CATSDRIGGEQFF
TRBD2,TRBJ2-1,TRBV12-3/TRBV12-4,CASSLIGTSVNEQFF
.,TRBJ2-1,TRBV12-3/TRBV12-4,CASTPQPNEQFF
.,TRBJ2-5,TRBV4-1,CASSQLLPQETQYF
.,TRBJ2-7,TRBV7-9,CASSLGDWEQYF
.,TRBJ2-7,TRBV11-2,CASSSFGEQYF
TRBD1,TRBJ2-1,TRBV4-1,CASSPPGQGNEQFF
.,TRBJ2-1,TRBV29-1,CSVAGGNEQFF
TRBD1,TRBJ1-5,TRBV18,CASSRTGDYEPQHF
TRBD1,TRBJ2-2,TRBV5-1,CASIPGTGGMAGELFF
.,TRBJ2-3,TRBV5-1,CASNNYEDTQYF
.,TRBJ2-2,TRBV4-2,CASSQGYGGLDTGELFF
TRBD2,TRBJ2-5,TRBV20-1,CSASHGGFSETQYF
.,TRBJ2-2,TRBV4-1,CASSLREILDTGELFF
.,TRBJ1-1,TRBV15,CATSRGDITGAFF
.,TRBJ1-5,TRBV18,CASSPLQSDQPQHF
.,TRBJ1-2,TRBV11-2,CASSATRGNYGYTF
.,TRBJ2-3,TRBV15,CATSRDFPGVETDTQYF
TRBD1,TRBJ2-2,TRBV11-2,CASSLLLFGTANTGELFF
TRBD2,TRBJ2-3,TRBV12-3/TRBV12-4,CASSSGGTTTDTQYF
TRBD1,TRBJ1-2,TRBV20-1,CSARRDRNYGYTF
.,TRBJ2-3,TRBV7-6,CASSLVGDENTDTQYF
.,TRBJ2-5,TRBV9,CASSVEGGQETQYF
.,TRBJ1-2,TRBV28,CASSLRDGYTF
TRBD1,TRBJ1-1,TRBV7-9,CASSPTGEGTEAFF
TRBD2,TRBJ2-3,TRBV11-1,CASSLVVGSGGFVDTQYF
TRBD1,TRBJ2-1,TRBV28,CASLGQGKGGAYNEQFF
.,TRBJ2-7,TRBV12-3/TRBV12-4,CASSLLIGPTYEQYF
.,TRBJ1-2,TRBV3-1,CASSQDRAGVFGYTF
.,TRBJ2-3,TRBV4-1,CASSQVERTDTQYF
TRBD2,TRBJ2-1,TRBV6-1,CASNLAGGQSEQFF
TRBD2,TRBJ2-1,TRBV20-1,CSARSGLAGGYNEQFF
.,TRBJ2-1,TRBV27,CASSSGLPSYNEQFF
.,TRBJ2-3,TRBV10-3,CAISHAGDTQYF
.,TRBJ2-7,TRBV28,CASSLPTGEQYF